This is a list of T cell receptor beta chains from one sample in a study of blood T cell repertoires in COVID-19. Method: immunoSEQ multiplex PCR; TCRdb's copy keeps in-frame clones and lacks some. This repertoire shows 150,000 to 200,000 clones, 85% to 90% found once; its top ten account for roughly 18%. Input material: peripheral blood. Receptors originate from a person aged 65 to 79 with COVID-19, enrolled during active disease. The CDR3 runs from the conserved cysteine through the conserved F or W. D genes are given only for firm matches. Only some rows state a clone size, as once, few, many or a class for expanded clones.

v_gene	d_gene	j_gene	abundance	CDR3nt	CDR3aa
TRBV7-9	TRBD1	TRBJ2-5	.	TGTGCCAGCAGCTTAGGGGACAGGTCACAAGAGACCCAGTACTTC	CASSLGDRSQETQYF
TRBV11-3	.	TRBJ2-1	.	TGTGCCAGCAGCTTAGCCAGCTCCTACAATGAGCAGTTCTTC	CASSLASSYNEQFF
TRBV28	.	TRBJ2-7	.	TGTGCCAGCAGTTCAACCCCAGGGAGGACCTACGAGCAGTACTTC	CASSSTPGRTYEQYF
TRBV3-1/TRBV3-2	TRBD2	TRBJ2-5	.	TGTGCCAGCAGCCGGGAGCGGGGCACGGGAGGTGCCCAGTACTTC	CASSRERGTGGAQYF
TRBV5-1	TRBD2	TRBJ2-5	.	TGCGCCAGCAGCTTGGCTCTAGCGGAGATACAAGAGACCCAGTACTTC	CASSLALAEIQETQYF
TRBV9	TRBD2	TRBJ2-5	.	TGTGCCAGCAGCCCAGGGACTAGCGTCGGAAAGGAGACCCAGTACTTC	CASSPGTSVGKETQYF
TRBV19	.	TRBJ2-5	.	TGTGCCAGTAACCCATTCGTCGCGGGTTCAGAGACCCAGTACTTC	CASNPFVAGSETQYF
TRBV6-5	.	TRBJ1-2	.	TGTGCCAGCAGTTACCGCGGCAGGGGCGCCTATGGCTACACCTTC	CASSYRGRGAYGYTF
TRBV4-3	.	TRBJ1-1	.	TGCGCCAGCAGCCAAGATCGACAGGTGAACACTGAAGCTTTCTTT	CASSQDRQVNTEAFF
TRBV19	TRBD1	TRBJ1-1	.	TGTGCCAGCCGGGACAGGGCCTCAGTAGGGGCTTTCTTT	CASRDRASVGAFF
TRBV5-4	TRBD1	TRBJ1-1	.	TGTGCCAGCAGCTTGGCCGGACAGGGGCCGAACACTGAAGCTTTCTTT	CASSLAGQGPNTEAFF
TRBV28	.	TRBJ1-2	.	TGTGCCAGCAGAGCGGGACGGAATTTTTATGGCTACACCTTC	CASRAGRNFYGYTF
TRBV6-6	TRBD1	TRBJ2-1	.	TGTGCCAGCAGTCCTACGGACAGGGGGTCCAATGAGCAGTTCTTC	CASSPTDRGSNEQFF
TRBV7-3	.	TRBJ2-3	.	TGTGCCAGCAGCTTAGGGGGCGGTACGCAGTATTTT	CASSLGGGTQYF
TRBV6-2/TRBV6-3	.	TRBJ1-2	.	TGTGCCAGCAGTCCGTCTAACTATGGCTACACCTTC	CASSPSNYGYTF
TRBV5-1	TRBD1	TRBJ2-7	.	TGCGCCAGCAGCTACGGGGTCCGACAGGGGCCGTCCGAGCAGTACTTC	CASSYGVRQGPSEQYF
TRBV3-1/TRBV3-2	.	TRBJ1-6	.	TGTGCCAGCAGCCAACGAGCCAATTCACCCCTCCACTTT	CASSQRANSPLHF
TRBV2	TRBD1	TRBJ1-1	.	TGTGCCAGCCGAACACGCGGAGGACAGGGGGACCCTGAAGCTTTCTTT	CASRTRGGQGDPEAFF
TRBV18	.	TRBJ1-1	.	TGTGCCAGCTCACCAGGTCTGGGGCTCAACACTGAAGCTTTCTTT	CASSPGLGLNTEAFF
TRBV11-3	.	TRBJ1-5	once	TGTGCCAGCAGCTTAGAGCAGTATCAGCCCCAGCATTTT	CASSLEQYQPQHF
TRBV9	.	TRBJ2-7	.	TGTGCCAGCAGTGCCGGCTACGAGCAGTACTTC	CASSAGYEQYF
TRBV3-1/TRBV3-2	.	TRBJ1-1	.	TGTGCCAGCAGCCCTATGGGAGTAGCGGGCCAGAACACTGAAGCTTTCTTT	CASSPMGVAGQNTEAFF
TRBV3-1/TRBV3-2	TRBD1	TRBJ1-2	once	TGTGCCAGCAGCCCAAGACAGGGGAGGGTGGGTGGCTACACCTTC	CASSPRQGRVGGYTF
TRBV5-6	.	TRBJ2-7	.	TGTGCCAGCAGCTCCCTGTCGGGCGGGTACGAGCAGTACTTC	CASSSLSGGYEQYF
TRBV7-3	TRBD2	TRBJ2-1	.	TGTGCCAGCAGCCAGGGACTAGCGGGAAGTCCGAGCTCCTACAATGAGCAGTTCTTC	CASSQGLAGSPSSYNEQFF
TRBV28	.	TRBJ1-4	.	TGTGCCAGCAGTTTATTTTCAGGTTCGTCTAATGAAAAACTGTTTTTT	CASSLFSGSSNEKLFF
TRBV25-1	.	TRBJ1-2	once	TGTGCCACCTCCAAAGGATTTGTACAGAAGTACACCTTC	CATSKGFVQKYTF
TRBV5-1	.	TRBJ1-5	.	TGCGCCAGCAGCTGGGACATGGGTCAGCCCCAGCATTTT	CASSWDMGQPQHF
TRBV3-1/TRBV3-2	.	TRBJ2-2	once	TGTGCCAGCAGCCCTCGGCAGGGTTTGACCGGGGAGCTGTTTTTT	CASSPRQGLTGELFF
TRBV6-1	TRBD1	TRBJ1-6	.	TGTGCCAGCAGTGAAGCTTGGGACAGCCATTCACCCCTCCACTTT	CASSEAWDSHSPLHF
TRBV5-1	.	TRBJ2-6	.	TGCGCCAGCAGCTTAGTTCCAGGGTCTGGGGCCAACGTCCTGACTTTC	CASSLVPGSGANVLTF
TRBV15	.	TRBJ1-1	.	TGTGCCACCAGCAGAGACTATTCAGGACAGACAATGAACACTGAAGCTTTCTTT	CATSRDYSGQTMNTEAFF
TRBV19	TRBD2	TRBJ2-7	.	TGTGCCAGTAGTATAGCGGGGGGCTACGAGCAGTACTTC	CASSIAGGYEQYF
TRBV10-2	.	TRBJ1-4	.	TGCGCCAGCAGTAAAAGCCAGGCCACTAATGAAAAACTGTTTTTT	CASSKSQATNEKLFF
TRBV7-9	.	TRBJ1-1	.	TGTGCCAGCAGCTCATCAACACAGGGCTTCACTGAAGCTTTCTTT	CASSSSTQGFTEAFF